This record concerns one TCR beta chain sequence. The data were taken from a study of blood T cell repertoires in COVID-19. Study at large: Samples of COVID-19 (acute and convalescent) were obtained from the United States, Italy and Spain. PBMCs, B-cell-depleted T cells, or T cells were the source of the cDNA or gDNA that made up the material.

The CDR3 loop spans 12 amino acids. Germline V CDR1 and CDR2: SGHRS, YFSETQ. Trimming removed 6 bases at V and 7 bases at J, with 13 bases between. Study processing details: Using reference gene primer amplification, nucleated cell counts were estimated. Generated by immunoSEQ multiplex PCR, the TCRdb table keeps only in-frame clones and is missing some. V, J and clone size reflect that table, while D and trimming were determined from the DNA. The sample comprises 45,000 or so clones, over 75% of which are singletons, and 11% to 15% rests with the top ten. V usage is TRBV5-1 and J usage is TRBJ1-2; D is undetermined. This clonotype was sampled from a human donor in a cohort sampled during active COVID-19. The sequencing input was peripheral blood. CDR3 residues: CASNGPPGGYTF. Written as DNA, the CDR3 is TGCGCCAGCAACGGCCCCCCGGGTGGCTACACCTTC.